This passage covers 15 T cell receptor beta chains from one sample sequenced in a study of Graves' ophthalmopathy and Graves' hyperthyroidism (dated by TCRdb to the late 2010s). Data came from an Illumina HiSeq 2000. For repertoire sequencing, the TCR beta CDR3 regions were amplified from RNA transcripts. The first round was an RT-PCR using HTBI primers with the Qiagen OneStep RT-PCR kit, and this first round was followed by a second-round multiplex PCR, then size selection and purification. The public reads were reprocessed in TCRdb via fastp at Q25 and MiXCR, keeping in-frame beta chains. Under each unique CDR3 protein, matching rows form one entry showing the most common genes and DNA. This sample has almost 750,000 distinct CDR3 sequences in its table, and about 44% of those were observed once. In total, the top ten clones hold 40% to 55% of the sample. Material: peripheral blood. These receptors all come from an adult man with Graves' ophthalmopathy.

This clonotype has ten or more counts. This chain joins TRBV15 and TRBJ2-2; TRBD2 aligns across 13 bases. After removal of 5 bases from V and 7 bases from J, the junction contained 7 bases not matched to a gene. CDR1 is LNHNV and CDR2 is YYDKDF in the germline V gene (reference sequence). The CDR3 extends over 16 amino acids. CDR3 DNA: TGTGCCACCAGCGAACGGACTAGCGGGAGCAACGGGGAGCTGTTTTTT. Its translation: CATSERTSGSNGELFF.

Ten or more counts support this clonotype. J is TRBJ2-7 and V is TRBV5-1; unclear D gene. With 0 bases removed from V and 5 bases from J, the gap between germline ends came to 12 bases. The CDR3 is 14 amino acids. CDR1 is SGHRS, CDR2 YFSETQ, per germline. The CDR3 DNA reads TGCGCCAGCAGCTTGGGGCCCGTTGTCGACGAGCAGTACTTC. Its protein is CASSLGPVVDEQYF.

This clonotype occurred many times. This chain connects TRBV12-3 or TRBV12-4 to TRBJ2-5; D possibly corresponds to TRBD1 (6 bases). The CDR3 consists of 14 residues. The V and J ends lost 7 bases and 5 bases respectively, with 17 bases between them. CDR3 DNA sequence: TGTGCCAGCATCGGACAGCGAGCGACGGAGACCCAGTACTTC. Translated: CASIGQRATETQYF.

This clonotype has a count of ten or more. The CDR3 nucleotides read TGCAGCGTTGAGTTGAGGCCGGATGAAAAACTGTTTTTT. It codes for CSVELRPDEKLFF. V gene TRBV29-1 combines with J gene TRBJ1-4; no clear D. V lost 3 bases and J 6 bases, leaving 11 bases between the germline ends. The CDR3 is made up of 13 amino acids. The germline V gene has CDR1 SQVTM and CDR2 ANQGSEA.

Written as DNA, the CDR3 is TGCAGCGTACGGGGGCAGAACACCGGGGAGCTGTTTTTT. The encoded protein is CSVRGQNTGELFF. This chain joins TRBV29-1 and TRBJ2-2; D possibly matches TRBD1 or TRBD2 (6 bases each). V was cut by 6 bases and J by 1 base, with 9 bases left in between. CDR3 length equals 13 residues. The germline gives CDR1 SQVTM, CDR2 ANQGSEA.

The J gene is TRBJ1-5, the V gene TRBV19; D is ambiguous. V gave up 2 bases and J gave up 5 bases, with 7 bases separating them. CDR3 length: 13 residues. Per germline, CDR1 LNHDA and CDR2 SQIVND (reference sequence). The CDR3 bases are TGTGCCAGTAGTATAATCAGCTATCAGCCCCAGCATTTT. Encoded protein: CASSIISYQPQHF. Full variable domain (rest looked up from reference TRBV19 and TRBJ1-5): DGGITQSPKYLFRKEGQNVTLSCEQNLNHDAMYWYRQDPGQGLRLIYYSQIVNDFQKGDIAEGYSVSREKKESFPLTVTSAQKNPTAFYLCASSIISYQPQHFGDGTRLSIL.

The V gene is TRBV25-1, the J gene TRBJ2-2; D remains unclear. This CDR3 has 13 residues. With 5 bases removed from V and 5 bases from J, the gap between germline ends came to 9 bases. Germline values: CDR1 MGHDK, CDR2 SYGVNS. The CDR3 nucleotides read TGTGCCAGCAGTTTTCAGCAGACCGGGGAGCTGTTTTTT. Protein sequence: CASSFQQTGELFF. The full variable domain, in which reference TRBV25-1 and TRBJ2-2 provide the parts outside the CDR3, is EADIYQTPRYLVIGTGKKITLECSQTMGHDKMYWYQQDPGMELHLIHYSYGVNSTEKGDLSSESTVSRIRTEHFPLTLESARPSHTSQYLCASSFQQTGELFFGEGSRLTVL.

The chain employs TRBV29-1 and TRBJ2-7, with 8 bases identical to TRBD2. The end of the DNA fits TRBJ2-1 better, so the J call may be wrong. Germline-derived CDR1 and CDR2 are SQVTM and ANQGSEA. The CDR3 covers 14 residues. The CDR3 here is CSVARRGVNNEQFF. CDR3 DNA: TGCAGCGTTGCGCGGCGGGGGGTCAACAATGAGCAGTTCTTC.

V is TRBV6-6 and J is TRBJ1-5; TRBD1 might be the D (5 bases). From germline, CDR1 is MNHNY and CDR2 SVGAGI (reference sequence). V gave up 0 bases and J gave up 1 base, with 7 bases separating them. This CDR3 has 15 amino acids. CDR3 bases: TGTGCCAGCAGTTACTCACAGGTCAGCAATCAGCCCCAGCATTTT. Encoded protein: CASSYSQVSNQPQHF.

The J gene is TRBJ1-6, the V gene TRBV20-1; the D is unclear. The V end was cut by 3 bases, the J end by 6 bases, with 9 bases between. The V gene's germline CDR1 is DFQATT and CDR2 SNEGSKA (reference sequence). The CDR3 totals 13 residues. CDR3 in amino acids: CSASRPTNSPLHF. CDR3 nucleotide sequence: TGCAGTGCTAGTAGGCCGACTAATTCACCCCTCCACTTT.

As regards this clonotype: One end of the junction varies from germline; a read error may be responsible. The V and J genes are TRBV25-1 and TRBJ1-2; D gene unclear. The V gene's germline CDR1 is MGHDK and CDR2 SYGVNS. CDR3 length: 12 residues. CDR3 sequence (DNA): TGTGCCAGCTTAGCGGGCAGTGGTGGCTGCACCTTC. This translates into CASLAGSGGCTF.

The chain is built from TRBV24-1 and TRBJ2-7; 11 positions match TRBD2. The end of the DNA aligns better with TRBJ2-1, so the J call may be wrong. The CDR3 runs 18 residues. The germline V gene encodes CDR1 KGHDR and CDR2 SFDVKD. The CDR3 is CATSDSGLAVVSYNEQFF. For the CDR3, the DNA is TGTGCCACCAGTGACTCGGGACTAGCGGTAGTTTCCTACAATGAGCAGTTCTTC.

Comment on this clonotype: Germline and junction disagree at one end, which may indicate a read error. The chain is built from TRBV12-3 or TRBV12-4 and TRBJ2-5; 7 bases map to TRBD1. The CDR3 runs 14 residues. The CDR3 DNA follows: TGTGCCAGCAGTCCCCTAGGGACAGCGGAGACCCAGGACTTC. Translated, it gives CASSPLGTAETQDF.

The chain couples TRBV29-1 to TRBJ2-2, with 7 bases that match TRBD1. The CDR3 is 14 residues long. Germline CDR1 reads SQVTM; CDR2 reads ANQGSEA. The V gene end was trimmed by 7 bases and the J gene end by 5 bases; junction bases not matched to a gene: 10. This CDR3 reads CSGEGAFFTGELFF. As DNA, the CDR3 is TGCAGCGGCGAGGGGGCCTTTTTTACCGGGGAGCTGTTTTTT.

In this sample, this clonotype turned up many times. This chain joins TRBV2 and TRBJ1-1, with 7 bases identical to TRBD1. CDR1 is SNHLY and CDR2 is FYNNEI in the germline V gene. This CDR3 comprises 10 residues. J was trimmed by 11 bases and V by 7 bases; bases with no gene match: 4. This CDR3 reads CASNYRGAFF. CDR3 nucleotide sequence: TGTGCCAGCAACTACAGGGGTGCTTTCTTT.